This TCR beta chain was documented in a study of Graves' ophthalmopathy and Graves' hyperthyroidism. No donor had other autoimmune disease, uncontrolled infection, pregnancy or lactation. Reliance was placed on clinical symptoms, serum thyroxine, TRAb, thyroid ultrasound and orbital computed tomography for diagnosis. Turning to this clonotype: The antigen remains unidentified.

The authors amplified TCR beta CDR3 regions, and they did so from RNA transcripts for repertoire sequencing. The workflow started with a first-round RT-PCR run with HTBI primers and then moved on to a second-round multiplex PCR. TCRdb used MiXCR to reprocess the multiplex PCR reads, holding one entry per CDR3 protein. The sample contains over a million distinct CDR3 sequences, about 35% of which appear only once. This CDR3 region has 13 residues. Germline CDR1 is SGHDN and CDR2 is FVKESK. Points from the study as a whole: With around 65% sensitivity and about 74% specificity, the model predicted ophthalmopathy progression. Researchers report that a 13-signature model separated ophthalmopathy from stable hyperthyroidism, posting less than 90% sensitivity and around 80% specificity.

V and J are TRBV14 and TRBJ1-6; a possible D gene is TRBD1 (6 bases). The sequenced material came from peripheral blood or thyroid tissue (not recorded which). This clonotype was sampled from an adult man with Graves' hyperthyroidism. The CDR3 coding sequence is TGTGCTACCGAGGGGGACTATAATTCACCCCTCCACTTT. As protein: CATEGDYNSPLHF.